These 3 T cell receptor beta chains were all obtained from the same sample, sequenced in a study of blood T cells in healthy people across ages (dated by TCRdb to about 2015). The receptor library was made with 5' RACE. A second PCR of 7 to 11 cycles was run with a J-beta primer mix and a sample-barcoded 5' primer. TCRdb reprocessing: public reads trimmed at Q25 with fastp, clones called with MiXCR, in-frame beta chains kept. CDR3 protein sequences are deduplicated, and each keeps its most common genes and DNA. The sample table shows some 1.8 million distinct CDR3 sequences, and about 39% are seen once. 20% to 25% of the sample rests with the top ten. Sequencing input: blood. All receptors derive from a human donor in good health.

The gene calls are TRBV7-3 and TRBJ2-4; TRBD1 aligns across 9 bases. The J call is in doubt because the DNA end fits TRBJ2-7 better. Germline lookup yields CDR1 SGHTA and CDR2 FQGTGA. This CDR3 has 15 residues. The CDR3 sequence: CASSWNRGPDYEQYF. DNA for the CDR3: TGTGCCAGCAGCTGGAACAGGGGGCCAGACTACGAGCAGTACTTC.

The V gene is TRBV5-1, the J gene TRBJ1-1; 7 bases are a match to TRBD1. With V trimmed by 4 bases and J by 1 base, 7 bases remained unmatched. The V gene's germline CDR1 is SGHRS and CDR2 YFSETQ. The CDR3 totals 15 residues. CDR3 bases: TGCGCCAGCAGCCTTAGACAGGGAAAGAACACTGAAGCTTTCTTT. It translates to CASSLRQGKNTEAFF.

This clonotype was counted a few times. The chain couples TRBV7-2 to TRBJ2-7, with 9 bases that match TRBD1. The germline gives CDR1 SGHTA, CDR2 FQGNSA. This CDR3 contains 15 residues. Losses at the gene ends were 2 bases for V and 5 bases for J; bases not matched to a gene: 7. The CDR3 reads CASSLRGQGPHEQYF. CDR3 in DNA: TGTGCCAGCAGCTTAAGGGGACAGGGTCCCCACGAGCAGTACTTC.